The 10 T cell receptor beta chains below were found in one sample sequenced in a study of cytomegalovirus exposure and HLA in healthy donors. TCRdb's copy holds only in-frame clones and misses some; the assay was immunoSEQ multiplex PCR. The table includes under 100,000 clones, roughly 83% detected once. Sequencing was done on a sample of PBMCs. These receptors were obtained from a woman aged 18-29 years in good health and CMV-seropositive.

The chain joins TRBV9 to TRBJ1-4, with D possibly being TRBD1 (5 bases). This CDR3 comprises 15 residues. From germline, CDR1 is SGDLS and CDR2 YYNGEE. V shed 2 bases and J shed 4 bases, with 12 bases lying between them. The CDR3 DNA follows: TGTGCCAGCAGCGTGACAGACATAGATAATGAAAAACTGTTTTTT. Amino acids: CASSVTDIDNEKLFF.

The CDR3 here is CASGGQGPISGNTIYF. CDR3 coding DNA: TGTGCCAGTGGGGGACAGGGACCGATCTCTGGAAACACCATATATTTT. This sequence joins TRBV9 and TRBJ1-3; TRBD1 agrees at 9 bases. CDR1 SGDLS and CDR2 YYNGEE come from the germline V gene. There are 16 residues in the CDR3. The trim removed 8 bases at V and 0 bases at J, leaving 9 bases unmatched.

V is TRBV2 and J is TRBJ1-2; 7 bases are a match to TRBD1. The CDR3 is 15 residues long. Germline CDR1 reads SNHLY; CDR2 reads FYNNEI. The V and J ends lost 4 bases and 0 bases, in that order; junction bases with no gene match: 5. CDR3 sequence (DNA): TGTGCCAGCAGTGGGGCAGGGGGAACTAACTATGGCTACACCTTC. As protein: CASSGAGGTNYGYTF.

The CDR3 loop is CSVEAGWASNEQFF. CDR3 coding DNA: TGCAGCGTTGAAGCGGGGTGGGCGTCAAATGAGCAGTTCTTC. The chain combines TRBV29-1 with TRBJ2-1; tentatively, D is TRBD2 (5 bases). The germline V gene has CDR1 SQVTM and CDR2 ANQGSEA. This CDR3 contains 14 residues. V lost 1 base, J lost 7 bases, and 14 bases lay in between.

The CDR3 reads CASSVNRGVEETQYF. Written as DNA, the CDR3 is TGTGCCAGCAGTGTCAACAGGGGGGTGGAAGAGACCCAGTACTTC. The chain uses TRBV28 and TRBJ2-5, with 8 bases that match TRBD1. With 5 bases clipped from V and 3 bases from J, the junction kept 8 bases outside the gene matches. CDR3 length equals 15 residues. The germline V gene encodes CDR1 MDHEN and CDR2 SYDVKM.

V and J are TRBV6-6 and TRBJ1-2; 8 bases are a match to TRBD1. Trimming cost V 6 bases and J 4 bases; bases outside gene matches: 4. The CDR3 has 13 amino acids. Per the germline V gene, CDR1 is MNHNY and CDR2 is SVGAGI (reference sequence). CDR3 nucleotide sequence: TGTGCCAGCAGGACAGGGGATCGCTATGGCTACACCTTC. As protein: CASRTGDRYGYTF.

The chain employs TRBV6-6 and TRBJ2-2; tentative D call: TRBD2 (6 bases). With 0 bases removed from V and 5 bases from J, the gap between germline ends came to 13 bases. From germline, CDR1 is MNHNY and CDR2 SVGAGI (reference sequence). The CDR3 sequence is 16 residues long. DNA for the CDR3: TGTGCCAGCAGTTACTCGAGTGGGGGGAAGACCGGGGAGCTGTTTTTT. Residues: CASSYSSGGKTGELFF.

The CDR3 sequence: CASSLDREVQEKLFF. In DNA, the CDR3 is TGTGCCAGCAGTCTTGACAGGGAGGTACAAGAAAAACTGTTTTTT. V usage is TRBV28 and J usage is TRBJ1-4; 7 bases match TRBD1. Looked up from germline, CDR1 is MDHEN and CDR2 is SYDVKM. The CDR3 runs to 15 residues. V dropped 5 bases and J dropped 8; count of bases not matched to a gene: 11.

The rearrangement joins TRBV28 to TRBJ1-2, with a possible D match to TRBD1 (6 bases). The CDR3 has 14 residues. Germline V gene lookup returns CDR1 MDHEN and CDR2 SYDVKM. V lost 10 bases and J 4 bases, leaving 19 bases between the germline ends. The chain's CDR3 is CATYTGTLLYGYTF. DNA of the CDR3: TGTGCCACGTACACCGGGACACTCCTCTATGGCTACACCTTC.

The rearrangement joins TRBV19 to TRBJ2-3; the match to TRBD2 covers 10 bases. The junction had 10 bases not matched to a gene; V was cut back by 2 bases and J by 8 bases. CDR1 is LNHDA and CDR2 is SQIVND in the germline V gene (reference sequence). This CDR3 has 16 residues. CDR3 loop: CASSILAGATAGTQYF. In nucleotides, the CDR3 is TGTGCCAGTAGTATACTAGCGGGGGCCACGGCGGGTACGCAGTATTTT.